This TCR beta chain was recovered during a study of memory CD4+ T cells and cytomegalovirus serostatus. Study in general: This sample comes from healthy Belgian adults, about nine CMV seropositive, roughly 22 seronegative. General study results and limits: The CMV-associated TCR signature appears largely within the CD4+ memory repertoire. About 40% of the roughly 160 known CMV-associated TCRbeta sequences appeared in CD4+ memory.

Source study methods: Out-of-frame sequences were removed, leaving a few million distinct TCRbeta sequences. Libraries were prepared by immunoSEQ multiplex PCR; TCRdb keeps only in-frame clonotypes and omits some of them. V and J calls and clone size come straight from that table; D and trimming were deduced from the DNA. The table shows tens of thousands of clones, with more than 65% occurring only once. A remark on this clone: Its cognate antigen is unknown.

The CDR3 has 13 amino acids. V lost 6 bases and J lost 2, with 10 bases in between. Germline V CDR1 and CDR2: MDHEN, SYDVKM. The sort gate was single viable CD3+CD4+CD8-CD45RO+ cells for memory CD4+ T cells. The chain carries TRBV28 and TRBJ1-2; TRBD1 is a possible D gene (5 bases). Material: memory CD4+ T cells from blood. This TCR derives from an adult in good health and CMV-seronegative. Some clones in this sample may be carry-over from other donors' samples. CDR3 sequence: CASSDNRNYGYTF. The DNA of the CDR3 is TGTGCCAGCAGCGACAACAGGAACTATGGCTACACCTTC.